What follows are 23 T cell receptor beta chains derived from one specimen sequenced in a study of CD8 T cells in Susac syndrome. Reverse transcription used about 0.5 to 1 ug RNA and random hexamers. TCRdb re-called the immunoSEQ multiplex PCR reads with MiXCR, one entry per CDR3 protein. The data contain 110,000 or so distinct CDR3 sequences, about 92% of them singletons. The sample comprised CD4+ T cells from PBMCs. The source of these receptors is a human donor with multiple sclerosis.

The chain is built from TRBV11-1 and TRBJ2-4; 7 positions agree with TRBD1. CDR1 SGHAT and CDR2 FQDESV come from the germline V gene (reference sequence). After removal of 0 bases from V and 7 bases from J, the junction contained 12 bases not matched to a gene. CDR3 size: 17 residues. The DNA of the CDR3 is TGTGCCAGCAGCTTAGCGTTCGAAGAGGGGGCTAGGAACATTCAGTACTTC. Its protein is CASSLAFEEGARNIQYF.

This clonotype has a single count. CDR3 protein: CASSRQELQETQYF. CDR3 DNA: TGTGCCAGTAGTCGACAGGAGCTCCAAGAGACCCAGTACTTC. V and J are TRBV19 and TRBJ2-5, with D perhaps TRBD1 (6 bases). V lost 5 bases and J lost 1, with 11 bases in between. This CDR3 comprises 14 residues. Germline CDR1 is LNHDA and CDR2 is SQIVND (reference sequence).

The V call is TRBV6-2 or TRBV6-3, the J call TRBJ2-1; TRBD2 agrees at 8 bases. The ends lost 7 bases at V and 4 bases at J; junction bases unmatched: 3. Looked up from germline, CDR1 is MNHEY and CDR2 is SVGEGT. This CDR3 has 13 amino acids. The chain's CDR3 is CASIRGGYNEQFF. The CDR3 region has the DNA TGTGCCAGCATCCGGGGGGGATACAATGAGCAGTTCTTC.

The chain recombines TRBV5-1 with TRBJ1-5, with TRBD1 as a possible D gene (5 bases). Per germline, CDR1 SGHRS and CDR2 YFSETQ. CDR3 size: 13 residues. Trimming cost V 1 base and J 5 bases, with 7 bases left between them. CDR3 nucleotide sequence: TGCGCCAGCAGCTTGATGGGGGATCAGCCCCAGCATTTT. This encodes CASSLMGDQPQHF. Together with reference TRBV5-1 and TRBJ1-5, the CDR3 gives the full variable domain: KAGVTQTPRYLIKTRGQQVTLSCSPISGHRSVSWYQQTPGQGLQFLFEYFSETQRNKGNFPGRFSGRQFSNSRSEMNVSTLELGDSALYLCASSLMGDQPQHFGDGTRLSIL.

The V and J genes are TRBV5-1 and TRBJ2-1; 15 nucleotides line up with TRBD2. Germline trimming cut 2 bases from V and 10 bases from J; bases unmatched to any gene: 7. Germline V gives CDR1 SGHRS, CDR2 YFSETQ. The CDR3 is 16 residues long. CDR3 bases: TGCGCCAGCAGCTTAGGACTAGCGGGGGGGCTTGAGGAGCAGTTCTTC. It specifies CASSLGLAGGLEEQFF.

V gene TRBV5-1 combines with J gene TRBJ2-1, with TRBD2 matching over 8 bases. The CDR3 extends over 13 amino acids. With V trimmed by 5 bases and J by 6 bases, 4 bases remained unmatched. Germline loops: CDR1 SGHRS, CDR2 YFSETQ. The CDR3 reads CASSVGLVNEQFF. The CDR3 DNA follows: TGCGCCAGCAGTGTGGGACTAGTCAATGAGCAGTTCTTC.

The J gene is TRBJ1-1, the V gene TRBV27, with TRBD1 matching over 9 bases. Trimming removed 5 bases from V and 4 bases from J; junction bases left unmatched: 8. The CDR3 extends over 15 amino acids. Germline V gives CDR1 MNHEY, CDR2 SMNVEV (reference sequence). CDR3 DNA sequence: TGTGCCAGCAGTCCTTGGACAGGGGAGGGCACTGAAGCTTTCTTT. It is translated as CASSPWTGEGTEAFF.

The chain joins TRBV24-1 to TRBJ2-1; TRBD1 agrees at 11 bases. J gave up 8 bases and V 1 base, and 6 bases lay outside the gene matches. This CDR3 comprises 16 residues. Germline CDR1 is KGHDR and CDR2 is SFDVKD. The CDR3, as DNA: TGTGCCACCAGTGATTTAGGACAGGGGGCGGACCATGAGCAGTTCTTC. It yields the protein CATSDLGQGADHEQFF.

Written as DNA, the CDR3 is TGTGCCTGGAGTGGGCAGATTACGCAGTATTTT. It encodes CAWSGQITQYF. The V call is TRBV30, the J call TRBJ2-3; the D is unclear. Per the germline V gene, CDR1 is GTSNPN and CDR2 is SVGIG (reference sequence). V was clipped by 1 base and J by 8 bases, with 7 bases between them. The CDR3 is 11 residues long. Supplemented by reference TRBV30 and TRBJ2-3, the full variable domain reads SQTIHQWPATLVQPVGSPLSLECTVEGTSNPNLYWYRQAAGRGLQLLFYSVGIGQISSEVPQNLSASRPQDRQFILSSKKLLLSDSGFYLCAWSGQITQYFGPGTRLTVL.

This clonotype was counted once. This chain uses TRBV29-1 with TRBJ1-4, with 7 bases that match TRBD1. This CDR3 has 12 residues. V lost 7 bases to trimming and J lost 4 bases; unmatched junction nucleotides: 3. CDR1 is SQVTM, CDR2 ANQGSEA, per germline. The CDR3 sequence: CSARGNNEKLFF. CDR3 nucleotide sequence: TGCAGCGCCAGGGGGAATAATGAAAAACTGTTTTTT.

CDR3 bases: TGTGCCAGCAGCCCTGATGGGGACGGGGAGACCCAGTACTTC. The encoded protein is CASSPDGDGETQYF. The chain carries TRBV9 and TRBJ2-5; D may be TRBD1 or TRBD2 (5 bases each). Germline V gene sequence: CDR1 SGDLS, CDR2 YYNGEE. Between the trimmed V and J ends, which lost 4 bases and 5 bases, there was a span of 15 bases. The CDR3 consists of 14 residues.

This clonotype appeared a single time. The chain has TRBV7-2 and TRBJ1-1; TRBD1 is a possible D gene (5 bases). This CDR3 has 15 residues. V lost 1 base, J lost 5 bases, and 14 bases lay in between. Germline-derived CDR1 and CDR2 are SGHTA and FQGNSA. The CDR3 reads CASSLVSGERTEAFF. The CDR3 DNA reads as TGTGCCAGCAGCTTAGTTTCGGGGGAGAGGACTGAAGCTTTCTTT. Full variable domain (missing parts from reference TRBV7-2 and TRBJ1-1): GAGVSQSPSNKVTEKGKDVELRCDPISGHTALYWYRQSLGQGLEFLIYFQGNSAPDKSGLPSDRFSAERTGGSVSTLTIQRTQQEDSAVYLCASSLVSGERTEAFFGQGTRLTVV.

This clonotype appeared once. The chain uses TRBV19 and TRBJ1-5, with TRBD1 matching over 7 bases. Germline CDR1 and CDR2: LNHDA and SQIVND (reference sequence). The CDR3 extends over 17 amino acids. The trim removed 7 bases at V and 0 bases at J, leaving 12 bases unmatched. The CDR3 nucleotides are TGTGCCAGTATTTCTGGGGACAGTCGTATTAGCAATCAGCCCCAGCATTTT. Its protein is CASISGDSRISNQPQHF.

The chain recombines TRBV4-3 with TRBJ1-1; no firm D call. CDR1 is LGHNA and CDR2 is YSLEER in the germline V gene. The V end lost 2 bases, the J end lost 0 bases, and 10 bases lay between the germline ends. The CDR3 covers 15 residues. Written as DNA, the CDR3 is TGCGCCAGCAGCCAAAGATGGAGGATGAACACTGAAGCTTTCTTT. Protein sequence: CASSQRWRMNTEAFF.

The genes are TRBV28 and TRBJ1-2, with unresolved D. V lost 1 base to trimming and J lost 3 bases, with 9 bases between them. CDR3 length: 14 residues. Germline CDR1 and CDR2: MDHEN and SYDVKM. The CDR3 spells CASSLYPSDYGYTF. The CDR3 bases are TGTGCCAGCAGTTTATATCCCTCGGACTATGGCTACACCTTC.

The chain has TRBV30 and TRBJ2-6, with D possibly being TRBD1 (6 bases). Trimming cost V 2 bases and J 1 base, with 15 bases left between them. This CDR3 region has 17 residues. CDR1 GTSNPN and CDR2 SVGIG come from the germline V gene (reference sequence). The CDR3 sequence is CAWSIRGPISGANVLTF. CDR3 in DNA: TGTGCCTGGAGTATCAGGGGCCCAATTTCTGGGGCCAACGTCCTGACTTTC. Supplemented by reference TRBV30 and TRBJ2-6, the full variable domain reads SQTIHQWPATLVQPVGSPLSLECTVEGTSNPNLYWYRQAAGRGLQLLFYSVGIGQISSEVPQNLSASRPQDRQFILSSKKLLLSDSGFYLCAWSIRGPISGANVLTFGAGSRLTVL.

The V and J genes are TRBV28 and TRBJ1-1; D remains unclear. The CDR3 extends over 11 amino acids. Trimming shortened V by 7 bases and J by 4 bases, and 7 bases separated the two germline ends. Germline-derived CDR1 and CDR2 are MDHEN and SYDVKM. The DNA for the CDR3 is TGTGCCAGCACCATACCCACTGAAGCTTTCTTT. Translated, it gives CASTIPTEAFF.

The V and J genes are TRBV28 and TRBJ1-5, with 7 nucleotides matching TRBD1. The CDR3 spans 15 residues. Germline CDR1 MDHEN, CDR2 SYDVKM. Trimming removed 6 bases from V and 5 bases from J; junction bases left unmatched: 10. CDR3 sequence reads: CASSPPRQGDQPQHF. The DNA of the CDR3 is TGTGCCAGCAGCCCCCCGCGACAGGGTGATCAGCCCCAGCATTTT.

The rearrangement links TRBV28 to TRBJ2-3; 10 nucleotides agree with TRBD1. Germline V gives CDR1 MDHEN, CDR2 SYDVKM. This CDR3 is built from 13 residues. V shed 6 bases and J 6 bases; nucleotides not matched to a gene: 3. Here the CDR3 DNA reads TGTGCCAGCAGAGACAGGGGGCTGGATACGCAGTATTTT. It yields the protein CASRDRGLDTQYF.

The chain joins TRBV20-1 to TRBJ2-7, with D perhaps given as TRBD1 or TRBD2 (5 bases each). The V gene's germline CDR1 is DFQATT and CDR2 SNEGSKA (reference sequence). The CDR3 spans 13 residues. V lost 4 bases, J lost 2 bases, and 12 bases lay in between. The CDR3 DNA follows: TGCAGTGCTACTTCGGGGCGTACCTACGAGCAGTACTTC. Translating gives CSATSGRTYEQYF.

The CDR3 loop reads CASSPLGQVGSEAFF. In nucleotides, the CDR3 is TGTGCCAGCTCACCACTGGGACAGGTAGGCTCTGAAGCTTTCTTT. This chain connects TRBV18 to TRBJ1-1; TRBD1 aligns across 8 bases. The J segment lost 6 bases and the V segment lost 1 base, leaving 7 bases of the junction unmatched. Germline V gene sequence: CDR1 KGHSH, CDR2 LQKENI. This CDR3 has 15 residues.

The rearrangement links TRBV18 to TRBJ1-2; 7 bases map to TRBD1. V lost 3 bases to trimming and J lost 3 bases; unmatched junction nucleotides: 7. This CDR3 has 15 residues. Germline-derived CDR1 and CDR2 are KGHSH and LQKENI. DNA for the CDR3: TGTGCCAGCTCACCGAACGGACAGGCGGACTATGGCTACACCTTC. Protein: CASSPNGQADYGYTF. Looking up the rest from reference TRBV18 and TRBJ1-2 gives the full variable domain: NAGVMQNPRHLVRRRGQEARLRCSPMKGHSHVYWYRQLPEEGLKFMVYLQKENIIDESGMPKERFSAEFPKEGPSILRIQQVVRGDSAAYFCASSPNGQADYGYTFGSGTRLTVV.

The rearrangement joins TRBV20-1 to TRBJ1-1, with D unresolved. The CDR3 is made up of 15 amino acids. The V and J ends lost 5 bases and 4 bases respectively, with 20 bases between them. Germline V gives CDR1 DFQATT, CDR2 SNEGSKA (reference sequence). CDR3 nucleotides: TGCAGTGCTCCGGAAATTCTGGACTGGGGCACTGAAGCTTTCTTT. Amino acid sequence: CSAPEILDWGTEAFF.